This note documents a single T cell receptor beta chain sequence. The antigen remains unidentified. PCR was performed a second time for roughly 7 to 12 cycles using a sample-barcoded 5' primer and a J-beta primer mix. At least 2.5 million CDR3-containing paired-end reads were obtained per sample. A single record per CDR3 protein comes from TCRdb applying MiXCR to the 5' RACE reads. This table has about 1.8 million distinct CDR3 sequences, roughly 50% appearing once. V gave up 7 bases and J gave up 7 bases, with 25 bases separating them. The CDR3 covers 16 residues. Germline CDR1 MDHEN, CDR2 SYDVKM. This sample was taken from a study of blood T cells in healthy people across ages. Whole-study findings and limits: Diversity estimated from one million T cells was considered an underestimate.

The clonotype originates from a woman aged 40 to 49 in good health. The sample consisted of blood. This chain connects TRBV28 to TRBJ1-2; perhaps TRBD1 as D (5 bases). The CDR3 region has the DNA TGTGCCAGCATCCCTCGGGGGTTGTCAGGACCCCGTGGCTACACCTTC. Translation gives CASIPRGLSGPRGYTF.